What follows are 24 T cell receptor beta chains derived from one specimen sequenced in a study of T cells in Graves' hyperthyroidism and ophthalmopathy. Authors of the study amplified TCR beta CDR3 regions from RNA transcripts. Initially, a first-round RT-PCR of the TCR CDR3 employed the HTBI primer set. TCRdb ran MiXCR on the multiplex PCR reads and lists one entry per CDR3 protein. The sample consists of some 92,000 distinct CDR3 sequences, roughly 39% of them appearing once. Sequences were obtained from peripheral blood or thyroid tissue (not recorded which). The receptors shown here come from a woman aged 25 to 39 with Graves' hyperthyroidism.

This clonotype was observed at least ten times. The V call is TRBV4-1, the J call TRBJ1-2; no reliable D call. This CDR3 contains 17 residues. Germline CDR1 is MGHRA and CDR2 is YSYEKL. Trimming took off 0 bases at V and 8 bases at J, with 22 bases between the two ends. CDR3 region: CASSQDGPTGRYGGYTF. The CDR3 bases are TGCGCCAGCAGCCAAGATGGACCCACTGGACGCTATGGAGGCTACACCTTC.

Turning to this clonotype: This likely comes from a read error, as the CDR3 has no conserved phenylalanine or tryptophan at its end. This chain joins TRBV7-6 and TRBJ1-2, with 8 bases fitting TRBD1. V trimming: 1 base; J trimming: 6 bases; junction bases outside the gene matches: 19. This CDR3 comprises 19 residues. The germline gives CDR1 SGHVS, CDR2 FNYEAQ. CDR3 protein: CASSLEGRATGTGWHGYTL. The CDR3 DNA is TGTGCCAGCAGCTTAGAGGGCAGGGCCACCGGGACAGGATGGCATGGCTACACCCTC.

A remark on this clonotype: The conserved phenylalanine or tryptophan normally closing the CDR3 is absent here, so this likely arose from a read error. The J gene is TRBJ1-5, the V gene TRBV9, with a tentative D call TRBD1 (6 bases). CDR3 length equals 17 residues. From germline, CDR1 is SGDLS and CDR2 YYNGEE. CDR3 in amino acids: CASSVVWGGQCNQPQHL. For the CDR3, the DNA is TGTGCCAGCAGCGTAGTATGGGGAGGACAGTGCAACCAGCCCCAGCATCTT.

The sample holds many counts of this clonotype. The chain couples TRBV28 to TRBJ1-6, with a weak D call TRBD1 (5 bases). The V and J ends lost 1 base and 7 bases respectively, with 11 bases between them. This CDR3 region has 15 residues. The germline V gene encodes CDR1 MDHEN and CDR2 SYDVKM. The CDR3 DNA reads TGTGCCAGCAGTTTATACCTGGGGCACAATTCACCCCTCCACTTT. Translation gives CASSLYLGHNSPLHF.

This clonotype has at least ten counts. This rearrangement joins TRBV27 to TRBJ1-2; D perhaps matches TRBD1 (5 bases). Germline V gene lookup returns CDR1 MNHEY and CDR2 SMNVEV (reference sequence). The CDR3 has 14 amino acids. Trimming shortened V by 4 bases and J by 6 bases, and 15 bases separated the two germline ends. CDR3 coding DNA: TGTGCCAGCAGTTCACGACAGACCCATGATGGCTACACCTTC. It encodes CASSSRQTHDGYTF.

The genes are TRBV18 and TRBJ1-5; D gene unclear. The V gene lost 1 base and the J gene lost 5 bases, with 15 bases spanning the gap. CDR1 is KGHSH, CDR2 LQKENI, per germline. The CDR3 extends over 16 amino acids. CDR3 residues: CASSPRSRGVDQPQHF. CDR3 bases: TGTGCCAGCTCACCACGTAGCCGCGGGGTGGATCAGCCCCAGCATTTT.

The chain uses TRBV19 and TRBJ2-7, with D possibly matching TRBD2 (5 bases). The CDR3 covers 15 residues. V lost 1 base to trimming and J lost 5 bases, with 15 bases between them. Germline CDR1 and CDR2: LNHDA and SQIVND (reference sequence). The CDR3 DNA reads as TGTGCCAGTAGTATAGCCCAGGACTCAACCCACGAGCAGTACTTC. It yields the protein CASSIAQDSTHEQYF.

Of note for this clonotype: An end of the junction differs from the germline gene, which may be a read error. This chain links TRBV3-1 with TRBJ2-2; D is ambiguous. The CDR3 is 14 residues long. Germline assignment: CDR1 LGHDT and CDR2 YNNKEL (reference sequence). CDR3 bases: TGTGCCGGCAGCCCCAATTCAAGGTCCGGGGAGCTGTTTTTT. Amino acid sequence: CAGSPNSRSGELFF. Combining the CDR3 with reference TRBV3-1 and TRBJ2-2 gives the whole variable domain DTAVSQTPKYLVTQMGNDKSIKCEQNLGHDTMYWYKQDSKKFLKIMFSYNNKELIINETVPNRFSPKSPDKAHLNLHINSLELGDSAVYFCAGSPNSRSGELFFGEGSRLTVL.

In its sample, this clonotype was seen a few times. V gene TRBV18 combines with J gene TRBJ2-7; D gene uncertain. Trimming left V 3 bases short and J 7 bases short, with 19 bases between. CDR3 length equals 15 residues. CDR1 and CDR2 from the germline V gene are KGHSH and LQKENI. The CDR3: CASSPLLSGPREQYF. CDR3 DNA: TGTGCCAGCTCACCGTTACTGTCAGGCCCCCGGGAGCAGTACTTC.

The chain links TRBV12-3 or TRBV12-4 to TRBJ1-1; 8 bases align to TRBD1. The CDR3 has 17 residues. J was trimmed by 0 bases and V by 2 bases; bases with no gene match: 8. The CDR3 is CASSLWGTGYMNTEAFF. The CDR3 nucleotides read TGTGCCAGCAGTTTATGGGGGACAGGCTACATGAACACTGAAGCTTTCTTT.

Ten or more counts support this clonotype. The chain joins TRBV20-1 to TRBJ2-7; no clear D. Per germline, CDR1 DFQATT and CDR2 SNEGSKA (reference sequence). This CDR3 comprises 14 residues. The V end lost 1 base, the J end lost 2 bases, and 12 bases lay between the germline ends. The CDR3 DNA reads as TGCAGTGCTAGAGTGGGAATGCAAACCTACGAGCAGTACTTC. Its protein is CSARVGMQTYEQYF.

Ten or more counts support this clonotype. The CDR3: CSARAPDRAVEAFF. CDR3 nucleotides: TGCAGTGCTAGAGCACCGGACAGGGCTGTTGAAGCTTTCTTT. J is TRBJ1-1 and V is TRBV20-1; TRBD1 matches 8 bases. The V segment lost 1 base and the J segment 7 bases; nucleotides outside the gene matches: 8. The CDR3 loop spans 14 amino acids. The germline V gene encodes CDR1 DFQATT and CDR2 SNEGSKA (reference sequence).

This chain uses TRBV2 with TRBJ1-5; 9 bases align to TRBD1. There are 15 residues in the CDR3. Germline lookup yields CDR1 SNHLY and CDR2 FYNNEI. The V gene end was trimmed by 5 bases and the J gene end by 1 base; junction bases not matched to a gene: 3. Here the CDR3 reads CASSPGQGSNQPQHF. The CDR3 DNA follows: TGTGCCAGCAGTCCTGGACAGGGGAGCAATCAGCCCCAGCATTTT.

The chain has TRBV10-2 and TRBJ2-7; no reliable D call. The CDR3 runs 13 residues. Trimming stripped 0 bases from V and 3 bases from J, with 6 bases between. Germline CDR1 WSHSY, CDR2 SAAADI. The CDR3 sequence: CASSESRSYEQYF. CDR3 DNA: TGCGCCAGCAGTGAGTCGAGAAGCTACGAGCAGTACTTC.

The genes are TRBV20-1 and TRBJ2-1; D call uncertain. The CDR3 covers 12 residues. The germline V and J ends were trimmed by 3 bases and 3 bases, with 6 bases remaining between them. Germline V CDR1 and CDR2: DFQATT, SNEGSKA (reference sequence). As DNA, the CDR3 is TGCAGTGCTAGTTTTCGCTACAATGAGCAGTTCTTC. It translates to CSASFRYNEQFF.

On this clonotype itself: A junction boundary mismatches the germline segment, possibly from a read error. J is TRBJ2-7 and V is TRBV28; the match to TRBD2 covers 12 bases. CDR1 MDHEN and CDR2 SYDVKM come from the germline V gene. The CDR3 length is 14 residues. CDR3 loop: CASGLTSGSNEQYF. Written as DNA, the CDR3 is TGTGCCAGCGGTTTGACTAGCGGGAGCAACGAGCAGTACTTC.

This clonotype was observed a handful of times. V is TRBV2 and J is TRBJ2-1; 12 positions agree with TRBD2. The germline gives CDR1 SNHLY, CDR2 FYNNEI. V gave up 7 bases and J gave up 0 bases; unmatched junction bases: 10. This CDR3 region has 18 residues. The CDR3 is CASNPTSGRLSSYNEQFF. The CDR3 nucleotides are TGTGCCAGCAATCCGACTAGCGGGAGATTGAGCTCCTACAATGAGCAGTTCTTC. Together with reference TRBV2 and TRBJ2-1, the CDR3 gives the full variable domain: EPEVTQTPSHQVTQMGQEVILRCVPISNHLYFYWYRQILGQKVEFLVSFYNNEISEKSEIFDDQFSVERPDGSNFTLKIRSTKLEDSAMYFCASNPTSGRLSSYNEQFFGPGTRLTVL.

This clonotype was counted a single time. An end of the junction differs from the germline gene, which may be a read error. The V and J genes are TRBV7-2 and TRBJ2-7; 7 bases map to TRBD2. Germline V gives CDR1 SGHTA, CDR2 FQGNSA. The length of the CDR3 is 15 residues. The CDR3 here is CATSDFTGGRYEQSF. CDR3 DNA sequence: TGTGCCACCAGCGATTTTACGGGAGGCCGCTACGAGCAGTCCTTC.

Points on this clonotype: The germline gene is not matched at one end of the junction; a read error may be the cause. The chain links TRBV2 to TRBJ2-2, with TRBD2 matching over 7 bases. Germline values: CDR1 SNHLY, CDR2 FYNNEI. The CDR3 is 15 amino acids. The CDR3 sequence: CASSLAGEDTGVLLF. The CDR3 bases are TGTGCCAGCAGTTTGGCGGGAGAGGACACCGGGGTGCTGCTTTTT.

This chain joins TRBV10-3 and TRBJ2-7, with D perhaps being TRBD1 or TRBD2 (5 bases each). Germline V gene sequence: CDR1 ENHRY, CDR2 SYGVKD. The CDR3 has 13 residues. Between the trimmed V and J ends, which lost 11 bases and 2 bases, there was a span of 16 bases. In DNA, the CDR3 is TGTGCCTCCGGGCAGCAGGGACCCTACGAGCAGTACTTC. Protein product: CASGQQGPYEQYF.

The V call is TRBV4-2, the J call TRBJ2-7; the match to TRBD2 covers 7 bases. The CDR3 sequence is 16 residues long. V was clipped by 3 bases and J by 1 base; unmatched bases: 9. CDR1 is LGHNA, CDR2 YNFKEQ, per germline. CDR3 residues: CASSHATGGSSYEQYF. CDR3 in DNA: TGTGCCAGCAGCCACGCAACTGGCGGGAGTTCCTACGAGCAGTACTTC.

This clonotype was observed once. An end of the junction does not agree with germline; a read error may underlie this. This chain joins TRBV12-3 or TRBV12-4 and TRBJ1-1, with D unresolved. CDR3 size: 13 residues. The CDR3 sequence is CVSNPPWGTEAFF. In DNA, the CDR3 is TGTGTCAGCAACCCACCCTGGGGCACTGAAGCTTTCTTT.

In its sample, this clonotype was seen many times. This rearrangement joins TRBV27 to TRBJ1-5, with 11 bases lining up with TRBD1. Germline lookup yields CDR1 MNHEY and CDR2 SMNVEV (reference sequence). V lost 5 bases, J lost 6 bases, and 12 bases stayed unmatched. The CDR3 length is 17 residues. The CDR3 bases are TGTGCCAGCAGTAAAAGGACAGGGGGCAGTTTAGGTCAGCCCCAGCATTTT. Residues: CASSKRTGGSLGQPQHF.

J is TRBJ2-2 and V is TRBV6-6, with D hard to call. Germline CDR1 reads MNHNY; CDR2 reads SVGAGI (reference sequence). The CDR3 totals 17 residues. Trimming took off 2 bases at V and 2 bases at J, with 15 bases between the two ends. CDR3 region: CASSYRVINFNTGELFF. DNA of the CDR3: TGTGCCAGCAGTTACAGGGTTATCAACTTTAACACCGGGGAGCTGTTTTTT.